What follows are 21 T cell receptor beta chains derived from one specimen sequenced in a study of somatic mutations in cytotoxic T cells in rheumatoid arthritis. Clones were read by immunoSEQ multiplex PCR, and TCRdb kept only the in-frame ones, dropping some. The data show roughly 20,000 clones, with about 80% seen just once and roughly 28% held by the top ten. Source material: CD8+ T cells sorted from blood. These receptors were collected from an adult with rheumatoid arthritis.

V and J are TRBV4-1 and TRBJ2-1, with D perhaps TRBD1 (6 bases). Germline V gene lookup returns CDR1 MGHRA and CDR2 YSYEKL. Trimming took off 1 base at V and 4 bases at J, with 11 bases between the two ends. This CDR3 is built from 15 residues. DNA of the CDR3: TGCGCCAGCAGCCAAGTGCACAGGGAATACAATGAGCAGTTCTTC. It translates to CASSQVHREYNEQFF.

The sample holds one count of this clone. The chain combines TRBV9 with TRBJ2-2, with 7 bases lining up with TRBD2. This CDR3 is 15 amino acids long. The germline gives CDR1 SGDLS, CDR2 YYNGEE. J lost 4 bases, V lost 3 bases, and 6 bases had no gene match. CDR3 sequence: CASSGTRDLTGELFF. The CDR3 nucleotides read TGTGCCAGCAGCGGGACTAGGGACCTCACCGGGGAGCTGTTTTTT.

V and J are TRBV29-1 and TRBJ1-1; D ambiguous. Germline CDR1 reads SQVTM; CDR2 reads ANQGSEA. The ends were cut back, 6 bases at V and 6 bases at J, with 11 bases in the middle. CDR3 length: 11 amino acids. CDR3 in DNA: TGCAGCGTCCCGGGAACCCCTGAAGCTTTCTTT. Residues: CSVPGTPEAFF.

The chain couples TRBV18 to TRBJ1-4; D gene uncertain. V dropped 6 bases and J dropped 0 bases, with 11 bases sitting between them. The CDR3 spans 15 residues. CDR1 KGHSH and CDR2 LQKENI come from the germline V gene. The CDR3 coding sequence is TGTGCCAGCTCCCGGAAGGTGGCAACTAATGAAAAACTGTTTTTT. Its translation is CASSRKVATNEKLFF.

This sequence joins TRBV15 and TRBJ2-3; D is unresolved. This CDR3 region has 16 residues. V lost 5 bases to trimming and J lost 4 bases, with 19 bases between them. The germline V gene encodes CDR1 LNHNV and CDR2 YYDKDF (reference sequence). For the CDR3, the DNA is TGTGCCACCAGCGGAGCATCGTTGCCAAGACCAGATACGCAGTATTTT. Its protein is CATSGASLPRPDTQYF.

CDR3: CASSPNTGELFF. The DNA of the CDR3 is TGTGCCAGCAGTCCGAACACCGGGGAGCTGTTTTTT. This chain connects TRBV27 to TRBJ2-2; D is uncertain. The CDR3 spans 12 residues. Germline V gives CDR1 MNHEY, CDR2 SMNVEV (reference sequence). V lost 5 bases and J 0 bases, leaving 1 base between the germline ends.

The chain couples TRBV29-1 to TRBJ2-2, with TRBD1 as a possible D gene (6 bases). Germline CDR1 and CDR2: SQVTM and ANQGSEA. V was cut by 4 bases and J by 7 bases, with 25 bases left in between. This CDR3 contains 17 residues. The CDR3 protein is CSVGGTIEGGVVGELFF. The CDR3 coding sequence is TGCAGCGTTGGGGGGACAATAGAGGGCGGTGTAGTCGGGGAGCTGTTTTTT.

The table lists this clone with a few counts. In nucleotides, the CDR3 is TGTGCCTGGACGAGCAGTCCGGGACAGCCCCAGCATTTT. Translated: CAWTSSPGQPQHF. The chain links TRBV30 to TRBJ1-5; no clear D. The CDR3 totals 13 residues. V lost 4 bases and J 7 bases, leaving 14 bases between the germline ends. Germline-derived CDR1 and CDR2 are GTSNPN and SVGIG (reference sequence).

This clone has a handful of counts. The V and J genes are TRBV7-2 and TRBJ2-7, with 9 bases aligning to TRBD1. The CDR3 consists of 14 residues. Germline CDR1 SGHTA, CDR2 FQGNSA. Losses at the gene ends were 6 bases for V and 3 bases for J; bases not matched to a gene: 6. The CDR3 reads CASRPGQGLYEQYF. The CDR3 nucleotides are TGTGCCAGCAGGCCGGGACAGGGCCTCTACGAGCAGTACTTC.

The rearrangement links TRBV11-2 to TRBJ1-1; the match to TRBD1 covers 10 bases. The CDR3 consists of 15 residues. Per the germline V gene, CDR1 is SGHAT and CDR2 is FQNNGV. J was trimmed by 3 bases and V by 0 bases; bases with no gene match: 1. The CDR3 DNA reads as TGTGCCAGCAGCTTAGAGACAGGGGGCTACACTGAAGCTTTCTTT. This gives the protein CASSLETGGYTEAFF. The whole variable domain, remainder taken from reference TRBV11-2 and TRBJ1-1, is EAGVAQSPRYKIIEKRQSVAFWCNPISGHATLYWYQQILGQGPKLLIQFQNNGVVDDSQLPKDRFSAERLKGVDSTLKIQPAKLEDSAVYLCASSLETGGYTEAFFGQGTRLTVV.

The chain has TRBV4-1 and TRBJ2-7; 8 bases are a match to TRBD1. From germline, CDR1 is MGHRA and CDR2 YSYEKL. CDR3 length: 13 amino acids. Trimming cost V 3 bases and J 11 bases; bases outside gene matches: 9. CDR3 nucleotides: TGCGCCAGCAGCCATCCGGGACAGGCAATTGAGTACTTC. It yields the protein CASSHPGQAIEYF.

This clone was recorded only once. The rearrangement uses TRBV15 and TRBJ2-3, with no clear D. Germline assignment: CDR1 LNHNV and CDR2 YYDKDF (reference sequence). CDR3 length: 13 residues. The V end was cut by 0 bases, the J end by 2 bases, with 3 bases between. This chain's CDR3 is CATSRDLTDTQYF. CDR3 coding DNA: TGTGCCACCAGCAGAGATCTCACAGATACGCAGTATTTT.

This clone was observed a handful of times. The gene calls are TRBV4-2 and TRBJ1-5, with 9 bases lining up with TRBD1. Germline V gene lookup returns CDR1 LGHNA and CDR2 YNFKEQ. The V and J ends lost 3 bases and 6 bases, in that order; junction bases with no gene match: 6. This CDR3 spans 15 amino acids. Here the CDR3 DNA reads TGTGCCAGCAGCCAGGAGGACAGGGGATCTCAGCCCCAGCATTTT. It codes for CASSQEDRGSQPQHF.

The chain links TRBV28 to TRBJ2-7; 8 bases agree with TRBD1. V lost 1 base and J lost 3; bases outside the gene matches: 2. CDR1 is MDHEN, CDR2 SYDVKM, per germline. The CDR3 covers 14 residues. CDR3 nucleotides: TGTGCCAGCAGTTTATCAGGACAGGGCTACGAGCAGTACTTC. It encodes CASSLSGQGYEQYF.

The chain carries TRBV5-1 and TRBJ1-1; D gene unclear. Trimming stripped 0 bases from V and 3 bases from J, with 9 bases between. Germline V CDR1 and CDR2: SGHRS, YFSETQ. The CDR3 is 14 residues long. CDR3 residues: CASSLGTEHTEAFF. Here the CDR3 DNA reads TGCGCCAGCAGCTTGGGAACAGAGCACACTGAAGCTTTCTTT.

This chain links TRBV5-6 with TRBJ2-2; D gene unclear. The germline gives CDR1 SGHDT, CDR2 YYEEEE. The CDR3 is 11 amino acids. V lost 7 bases and J lost 5, with 6 bases in between. The CDR3 DNA is TGTGCCAGCTTAGGGACCGGGGAGCTGTTTTTT. Translation gives CASLGTGELFF.

This chain connects TRBV7-2 to TRBJ2-7; 8 bases fit TRBD1. V was clipped by 4 bases and J by 4 bases; unmatched bases: 12. CDR3 length equals 16 residues. Germline loops: CDR1 SGHTA, CDR2 FQGNSA. The CDR3 DNA is TGTGCCAGCAGCTCATCCTTCGGGACAGGAGGTTACGAGCAGTACTTC. Translating it yields CASSSSFGTGGYEQYF.

This clone was seen more than once but under ten times. The gene calls are TRBV2 and TRBJ2-7; TRBD2 matches 11 bases. In germline, CDR1 is SNHLY, CDR2 FYNNEI. This CDR3 comprises 15 residues. V lost 6 bases and J lost 4; bases outside the gene matches: 8. Here the CDR3 reads CASSGTSGGIYEQYF. In DNA form, the CDR3 reads TGTGCCAGCAGCGGGACTAGCGGCGGCATATACGAGCAGTACTTC.

This clone showed up just a few times. V usage is TRBV5-8 and J usage is TRBJ2-7, with no clear D. The V end lost 2 bases, the J end lost 7 bases, and 4 bases lay between the germline ends. The CDR3 loop spans 10 amino acids. Germline lookup yields CDR1 SGHTS and CDR2 YDEGEE. The CDR3 loop is CASSFNEQYF. CDR3 coding DNA: TGTGCCAGCAGCTTCAATGAGCAGTACTTC.

The J gene is TRBJ2-7, the V gene TRBV11-2; D might be TRBD1 (6 bases). V was trimmed by 5 bases and J by 1 base, leaving 12 bases between them. CDR3 size: 14 residues. Germline loops: CDR1 SGHAT, CDR2 FQNNGV. CDR3 residues: CASSLTGNSYEQYF. CDR3 DNA: TGTGCCAGCAGCCTGACAGGTAATTCCTACGAGCAGTACTTC.

This clone came up a few times. The V and J genes are TRBV29-1 and TRBJ2-2; D unresolved. The CDR3 consists of 10 residues. The V end lost 6 bases, the J end lost 1 base, and 0 bases lay between the germline ends. CDR1 is SQVTM, CDR2 ANQGSEA, per germline. CDR3 region: CSVNTGELFF. The CDR3 bases are TGCAGCGTGAACACCGGGGAGCTGTTTTTT.